One and the same sample provided the 27 T cell receptor beta chains below, sequenced in a study of cytomegalovirus exposure and HLA in healthy donors. In the PCR, 60 Vbeta and 13 Jbeta primers were used. Sequenced by immunoSEQ multiplex PCR; TCRdb stores in-frame clones only, minus some. The table lists under 100,000 clones, around 79% of them singletons, with less than 6.5% in the top ten. The sequencing sample was made of PBMCs. All receptors derive from a man aged 18-30 years in good health and CMV-seropositive.

The chain uses TRBV9 and TRBJ2-3, with a weak D call TRBD2 (6 bases). Germline CDR1 SGDLS, CDR2 YYNGEE. Trimming stripped 0 bases from V and 2 bases from J, with 10 bases between. This CDR3 has 15 amino acids. CDR3: CASSVGDLDTDTQYF. DNA for the CDR3: TGTGCCAGCAGCGTAGGGGACTTAGACACAGATACGCAGTATTTT.

The rearrangement joins TRBV2 to TRBJ2-2, with 10 bases lining up with TRBD2. V lost 5 bases, J lost 2 bases, and 8 bases stayed unmatched. From germline, CDR1 is SNHLY and CDR2 FYNNEI. The CDR3 has 17 residues. CDR3 region: CASSFLAGGLNTGELFF. In DNA, the CDR3 is TGTGCCAGCAGTTTTTTAGCGGGAGGTTTAAACACCGGGGAGCTGTTTTTT.

This chain uses TRBV6-6 with TRBJ1-2; 11 bases map to TRBD1. The CDR3 sequence is 14 residues long. J was trimmed by 7 bases and V by 6 bases; bases with no gene match: 7. Germline V CDR1 and CDR2: MNHNY, SVGAGI (reference sequence). The CDR3 DNA sequence: TGTGCCAGCAGGGGACAGGGGGATTACTTTGGCTACACCTTC. Amino acids: CASRGQGDYFGYTF.

This clone was counted only a few times. V usage is TRBV4-2 and J usage is TRBJ1-2; TRBD1 matches at 9 bases. Germline-derived CDR1 and CDR2 are LGHNA and YNFKEQ. The CDR3 has 14 amino acids. V shed 2 bases and J 6 bases; nucleotides not matched to a gene: 4. CDR3 loop: CASSQSGTGNGYTF. Here the CDR3 DNA reads TGTGCCAGCAGCCAATCAGGGACAGGGAATGGCTACACCTTC.

The rearrangement links TRBV5-8 to TRBJ1-2, with D possibly matching TRBD1 (6 bases). Germline V lookup: CDR1 SGHTS, CDR2 YDEGEE. With 4 bases removed from V and 5 bases from J, the gap between germline ends came to 33 bases. CDR3 length equals 20 residues. The CDR3 DNA reads as TGTGCCAGCAGCAAGTGGACAGCCCCAGGCCGATCTGGACCATTTTATGGCTACACCTTC. Translating gives CASSKWTAPGRSGPFYGYTF.

This sequence joins TRBV28 and TRBJ1-2; no clear D gene. The V gene lost 3 bases and the J gene lost 5 bases, with 10 bases spanning the gap. The CDR3 runs to 13 residues. From germline, CDR1 is MDHEN and CDR2 SYDVKM. CDR3 coding DNA: TGTGCCAGCAGTTTTCCCCAAAATTATGGCTACACCTTC. This sequence encodes CASSFPQNYGYTF.

The chain uses TRBV10-3 and TRBJ2-1; 7 bases are a match to TRBD1. The CDR3 runs 15 residues. Trimming cost V 7 bases and J 3 bases; bases outside gene matches: 9. From germline, CDR1 is ENHRY and CDR2 SYGVKD. The CDR3 here is CAITDETGLYNEQFF. In DNA form, the CDR3 reads TGTGCCATCACAGATGAGACAGGGCTCTACAATGAGCAGTTCTTC.

The gene calls are TRBV4-1 and TRBJ1-2, with TRBD1 identical over 7 bases. Germline CDR1 is MGHRA and CDR2 is YSYEKL. The junction had 6 bases not matched to a gene; V was cut back by 0 bases and J by 5 bases. CDR3 size: 15 residues. The chain's CDR3 is CASSQDRDRNYGYTF. The CDR3 DNA reads as TGCGCCAGCAGCCAAGACCGGGACAGAAATTATGGCTACACCTTC.

This clone was observed a single time. The chain carries TRBV10-3 and TRBJ2-7, with TRBD1 as a possible D gene (6 bases). Trimming pared 7 bases from V and 6 bases from J, leaving 25 bases between. The CDR3 is made up of 16 amino acids. Germline V lookup: CDR1 ENHRY, CDR2 SYGVKD. CDR3 bases: TGTGCCATCATGGGGGCTCTAGACGCAGTGGGTTTCGAGCAGTACTTC. Translating gives CAIMGALDAVGFEQYF.

This clone has only a few counts. The chain couples TRBV6-1 to TRBJ2-7, with TRBD2 matching over 11 bases. V dropped 3 bases and J dropped 2; count of bases not matched to a gene: 9. There are 17 residues in the CDR3. Germline assignment: CDR1 MNHNS and CDR2 SASEGT. CDR3 protein: CASSEPSLAGGPYEQYF. CDR3 nucleotides: TGTGCCAGCAGTGAGCCCTCTTTAGCGGGAGGGCCCTACGAGCAGTACTTC.

V is TRBV13 and J is TRBJ2-7; TRBD1 agrees at 11 bases. Losses at the gene ends were 4 bases for V and 5 bases for J; bases not matched to a gene: 4. The CDR3 runs 14 residues. CDR1 PRHDT and CDR2 FYEKMQ come from the germline V gene (reference sequence). The DNA of the CDR3 is TGTGCCAGCAGCTCGAGGACAGGGGGCGACGAGCAGTACTTC. It is translated as CASSSRTGGDEQYF.

This chain uses TRBV29-1 with TRBJ2-1, with 8 bases lining up with TRBD2. Germline CDR1 reads SQVTM; CDR2 reads ANQGSEA. CDR3 length: 19 amino acids. V lost 0 bases to trimming and J lost 6 bases; unmatched junction nucleotides: 19. CDR3 nucleotide sequence: TGCAGCGTTGAAGATCTTGGGGGCGGGAGGAATGGGTTTGGCAATGAGCAGTTCTTC. It yields the protein CSVEDLGGGRNGFGNEQFF.

This clone turned up a few times. This sequence joins TRBV7-2 and TRBJ1-2, with a tentative D call TRBD1 (5 bases). The CDR3 has 15 amino acids. Trimming stripped 0 bases from V and 4 bases from J, with 12 bases between. Germline loops: CDR1 SGHTA, CDR2 FQGNSA. Here the CDR3 DNA reads TGTGCCAGCAGCTTAGCGCGGGGCACGACCTATGGCTACACCTTC. This translates into CASSLARGTTYGYTF.

This chain connects TRBV6-5 to TRBJ2-5; D is perhaps TRBD2 (5 bases). Germline V gene data show CDR1 as MNHEY and CDR2 as SVGAGI. Trimming cost V 5 bases and J 1 base, with 8 bases left between them. CDR3 length: 13 residues. CDR3 sequence: CASSPTSQETQYF. The CDR3 DNA reads as TGTGCCAGCAGTCCTACTAGCCAAGAGACCCAGTACTTC.

The CDR3 DNA follows: TGTGCCAGCAACTCGGAGACTGAAGCTTTCTTT. Translating it yields CASNSETEAFF. This rearrangement joins TRBV5-6 to TRBJ1-1; D unresolved. Germline CDR1 reads SGHDT; CDR2 reads YYEEEE. V shed 6 bases and J shed 5 bases, with 8 bases lying between them. The CDR3 loop spans 11 amino acids.

V and J are TRBV9 and TRBJ1-1, with D possibly matching TRBD1 (5 bases). CDR1 and CDR2 from the germline V gene are SGDLS and YYNGEE. The CDR3 spans 13 residues. V lost 4 bases and J lost 5, with 12 bases in between. The CDR3 region has the DNA TGTGCCAGCAGCTCCCAGGGTCGAACTGAAGCTTTCTTT. Translating it yields CASSSQGRTEAFF.

The chain uses TRBV7-8 and TRBJ2-7; 9 nucleotides align to TRBD1. The junction had 6 bases not matched to a gene; V was cut back by 4 bases and J by 2 bases. CDR1 is SGHVS, CDR2 FQNEAQ, per germline. The CDR3 has 15 residues. The CDR3, as DNA: TGTGCCAGCAGCTCCGGACAGGGGACCGCCTACGAGCAGTACTTC. Protein sequence: CASSSGQGTAYEQYF.

The chain couples TRBV11-2 to TRBJ1-5; TRBD1 is a possible D gene (6 bases). V lost 3 bases and J lost 5, with 11 bases in between. This CDR3 has 14 residues. CDR1 SGHAT and CDR2 FQNNGV come from the germline V gene. The CDR3 coding sequence is TGTGCCAGCAGCTTTTCACAGGGCCATCAGCCCCAGCATTTT. This encodes CASSFSQGHQPQHF.

The chain links TRBV7-8 to TRBJ2-7; TRBD2 aligns across 7 bases. There are 17 residues in the CDR3. With V trimmed by 5 bases and J by 3 bases, 16 bases remained unmatched. Germline V lookup: CDR1 SGHVS, CDR2 FQNEAQ. CDR3 residues: CASSLRRGVPSGYEQYF. The DNA of the CDR3 is TGTGCCAGCAGCCTCCGTCGGGGGGTCCCATCCGGCTACGAGCAGTACTTC.

This sequence joins TRBV9 and TRBJ1-1, with a tentative D call TRBD1 (6 bases). The germline V and J ends were trimmed by 0 bases and 2 bases, with 11 bases remaining between them. The CDR3 has 15 amino acids. The germline gives CDR1 SGDLS, CDR2 YYNGEE. The CDR3: CASSVEGGGNTEAFF. The DNA for the CDR3 is TGTGCCAGCAGCGTAGAGGGGGGGGGAAACACTGAAGCTTTCTTT. The variable domain in full, completed from reference TRBV9 and TRBJ1-1, reads DSGVTQTPKHLITATGQRVTLRCSPRSGDLSVYWYQQSLDQGLQFLIQYYNGEERAKGNILERFSAQQFPDLHSELNLSSLELGDSALYFCASSVEGGGNTEAFFGQGTRLTVV.

The CDR3, as DNA: TGTGCCAGCAGTGTCACTAGCGAAACGAACACCGGGGAGCTGTTTTTT. Protein sequence: CASSVTSETNTGELFF. The chain couples TRBV6-4 to TRBJ2-2, with TRBD2 identical over 7 bases. The CDR3 totals 16 residues. Germline CDR1 and CDR2: MRHNA and SNTAGT. V shed 4 bases and J 0 bases; nucleotides not matched to a gene: 5.

The chain links TRBV10-1 to TRBJ2-7; 7 positions match TRBD1. The CDR3 is 13 residues long. Germline CDR1 reads WNHNN; CDR2 reads SYGVQD (reference sequence). Trimming took 2 bases from V and 7 from J; bases not matched to a gene: 5. Here the CDR3 DNA reads TGCGCCAGCAGTGAGAGACCGACAGGGGAGCAGTACTTC. This translates into CASSERPTGEQYF.

The chain links TRBV27 to TRBJ2-1; 13 bases agree with TRBD2. Germline V gene data show CDR1 as MNHEY and CDR2 as SMNVEV (reference sequence). Unmatched junction bases numbered 9, after V lost 0 bases and J lost 1 base. CDR3 length: 20 amino acids. The chain's CDR3 is CASSLSPGLAGVRSYNEQFF. CDR3 in DNA: TGTGCCAGCAGTTTATCCCCAGGACTAGCGGGAGTACGTTCCTACAATGAGCAGTTCTTC.

The gene calls are TRBV6-5 and TRBJ1-2; 8 bases match TRBD1. Germline lookup yields CDR1 MNHEY and CDR2 SVGAGI. V lost 4 bases, J lost 4 bases, and 8 bases stayed unmatched. The CDR3 runs to 15 residues. The chain's CDR3 is CASSWQGARGYGYTF. The CDR3 region has the DNA TGTGCCAGCAGTTGGCAGGGGGCCCGGGGCTATGGCTACACCTTC.

The chain combines TRBV2 with TRBJ2-7; D perhaps matches TRBD1 (6 bases). The V end was cut by 6 bases, the J end by 0 bases, with 15 bases between. Germline CDR1 SNHLY, CDR2 FYNNEI. The CDR3 contains 15 residues. DNA for the CDR3: TGTGCCAGCAGCCCCCAGGGGTTAAGCTCCTACGAGCAGTACTTC. Encoded protein: CASSPQGLSSYEQYF.

This chain joins TRBV10-2 and TRBJ1-2; D might be TRBD1 (6 bases). The CDR3 sequence is 15 residues long. Trimming left V 4 bases short and J 6 bases short, with 18 bases between. Germline V gene sequence: CDR1 WSHSY, CDR2 SAAADI. The CDR3 DNA is TGCGCCAGCAGTGGAAACGAGGACAGACCCAATGGCTACACCTTC. Encoded protein: CASSGNEDRPNGYTF.

The V call is TRBV25-1, the J call TRBJ2-7; TRBD2 agrees at 7 bases. CDR3 size: 13 residues. CDR1 is MGHDK and CDR2 is SYGVNS in the germline V gene. V was pared by 8 bases and J by 0 bases, with 4 bases of the junction left unmatched. The CDR3 protein is CASQRGSSYEQYF. The DNA of the CDR3 is TGTGCCAGCCAGCGGGGTAGCTCCTACGAGCAGTACTTC.